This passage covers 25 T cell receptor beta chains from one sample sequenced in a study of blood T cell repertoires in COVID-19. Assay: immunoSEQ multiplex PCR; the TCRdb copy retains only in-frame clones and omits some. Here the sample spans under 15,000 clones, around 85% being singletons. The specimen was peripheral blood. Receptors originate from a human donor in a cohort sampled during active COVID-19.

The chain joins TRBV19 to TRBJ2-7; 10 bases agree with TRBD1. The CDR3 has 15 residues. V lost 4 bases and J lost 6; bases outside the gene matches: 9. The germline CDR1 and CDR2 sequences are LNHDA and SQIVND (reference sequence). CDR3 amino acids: CASSTAVTGGSEQYF. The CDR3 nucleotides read TGTGCCAGTAGTACAGCCGTGACAGGGGGCAGCGAGCAGTACTTC.

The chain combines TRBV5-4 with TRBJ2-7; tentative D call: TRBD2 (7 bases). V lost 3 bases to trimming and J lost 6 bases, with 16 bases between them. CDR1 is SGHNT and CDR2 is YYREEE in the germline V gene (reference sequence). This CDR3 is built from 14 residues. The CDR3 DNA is TGTGCCAGCAGCTCCAAGTCGGGGGGCGGCGAGCAGTACTTC. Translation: CASSSKSGGGEQYF.

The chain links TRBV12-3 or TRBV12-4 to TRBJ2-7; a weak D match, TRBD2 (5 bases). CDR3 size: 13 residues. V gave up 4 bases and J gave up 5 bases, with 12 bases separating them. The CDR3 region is CASSSRGPHEQYF. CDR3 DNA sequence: TGTGCCAGCAGTTCTCGAGGGCCGCACGAGCAGTACTTC.

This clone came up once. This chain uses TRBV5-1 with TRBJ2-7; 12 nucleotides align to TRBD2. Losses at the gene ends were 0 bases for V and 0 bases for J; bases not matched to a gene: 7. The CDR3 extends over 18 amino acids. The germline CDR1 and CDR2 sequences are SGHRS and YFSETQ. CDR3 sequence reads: CASSLGTSGIGSSYEQYF. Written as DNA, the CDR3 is TGCGCCAGCAGCTTGGGGACTAGCGGGATCGGGAGCTCCTACGAGCAGTACTTC.

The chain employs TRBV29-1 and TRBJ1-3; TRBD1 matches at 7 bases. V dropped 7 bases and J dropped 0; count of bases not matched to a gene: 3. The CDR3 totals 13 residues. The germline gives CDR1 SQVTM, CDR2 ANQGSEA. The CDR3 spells CSAWDSSGNTIYF. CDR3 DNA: TGCAGCGCGTGGGACAGCTCTGGAAACACCATATATTTT. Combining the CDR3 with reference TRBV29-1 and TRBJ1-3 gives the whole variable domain SAVISQKPSRDICQRGTSLTIQCQVDSQVTMMFWYRQQPGQSLTLIATANQGSEATYESGFVIDKFPISRPNLTFSTLTVSNMSPEDSSIYLCSAWDSSGNTIYFGEGSWLTVV.

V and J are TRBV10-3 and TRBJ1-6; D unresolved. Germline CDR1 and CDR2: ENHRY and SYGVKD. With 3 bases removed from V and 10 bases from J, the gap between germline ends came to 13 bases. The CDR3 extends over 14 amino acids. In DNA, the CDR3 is TGTGCCATCAGTGAAGGGAGGTCAGGATCACCCCTCCACTTT. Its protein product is CAISEGRSGSPLHF.

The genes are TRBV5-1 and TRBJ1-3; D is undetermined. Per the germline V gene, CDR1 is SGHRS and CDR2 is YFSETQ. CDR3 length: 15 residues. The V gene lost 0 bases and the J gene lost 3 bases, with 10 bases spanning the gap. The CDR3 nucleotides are TGCGCCAGCAGCTTGGGGCAGGACTTTGGAAACACCATATATTTT. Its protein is CASSLGQDFGNTIYF.

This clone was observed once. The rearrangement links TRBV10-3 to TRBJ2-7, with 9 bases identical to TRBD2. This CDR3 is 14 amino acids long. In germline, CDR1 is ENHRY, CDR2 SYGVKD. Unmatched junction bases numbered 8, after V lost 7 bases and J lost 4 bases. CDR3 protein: CAIKGRGGVYEQYF. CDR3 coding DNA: TGTGCCATCAAGGGACGCGGGGGGGTTTACGAGCAGTACTTC.

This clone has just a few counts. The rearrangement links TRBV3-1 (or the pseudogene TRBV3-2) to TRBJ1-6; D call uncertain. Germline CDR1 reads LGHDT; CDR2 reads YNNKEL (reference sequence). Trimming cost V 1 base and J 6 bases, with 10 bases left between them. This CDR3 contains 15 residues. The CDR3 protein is CASSQAAGSNSPLHF. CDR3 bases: TGTGCCAGCAGCCAAGCGGCAGGCAGTAATTCACCCCTCCACTTT.

CDR3 nucleotide sequence: TGTGCCAGCAGTCCGAGCTACTACAATGAGCAGTTCTTC. Protein: CASSPSYYNEQFF. The chain joins TRBV27 to TRBJ2-1; unclear D gene. The ends were cut back, 5 bases at V and 3 bases at J, with 8 bases in the middle. Germline V gene sequence: CDR1 MNHEY, CDR2 SMNVEV (reference sequence). This CDR3 contains 13 residues.

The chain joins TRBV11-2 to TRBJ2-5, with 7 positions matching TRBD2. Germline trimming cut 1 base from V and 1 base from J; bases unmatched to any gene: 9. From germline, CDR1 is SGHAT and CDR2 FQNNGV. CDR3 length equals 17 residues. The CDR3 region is CASSLVGLAVTQETQYF. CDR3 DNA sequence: TGTGCCAGCAGCTTAGTCGGCCTAGCGGTTACCCAAGAGACCCAGTACTTC.

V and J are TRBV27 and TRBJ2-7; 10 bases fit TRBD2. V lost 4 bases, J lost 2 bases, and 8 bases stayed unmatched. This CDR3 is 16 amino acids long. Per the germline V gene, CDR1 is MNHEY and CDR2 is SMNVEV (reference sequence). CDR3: CASSSTRLAGTYEQYF. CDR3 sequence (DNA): TGTGCCAGCAGTTCCACCCGACTAGCGGGTACCTACGAGCAGTACTTC.

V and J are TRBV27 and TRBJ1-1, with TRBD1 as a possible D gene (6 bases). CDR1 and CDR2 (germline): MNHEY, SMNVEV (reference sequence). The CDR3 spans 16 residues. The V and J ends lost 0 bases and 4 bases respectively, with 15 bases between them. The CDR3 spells CASSLSSTGRSTEAFF. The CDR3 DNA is TGTGCCAGCAGTTTATCGAGCACAGGGCGAAGCACTGAAGCTTTCTTT.

CDR3 residues: CASSIWGGDTEAFF. DNA of the CDR3: TGTGCCAGTAGTATATGGGGGGGTGACACTGAAGCTTTCTTT. The chain employs TRBV19 and TRBJ1-1, with D possibly being TRBD1 (5 bases). Germline CDR1 and CDR2: LNHDA and SQIVND (reference sequence). Deletions cut 2 bases from V and 3 bases from J, with 10 bases between. The CDR3 is 14 amino acids.

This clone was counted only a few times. CDR3 sequence: CASSGGQGDNQPQHF. The CDR3, as DNA: TGCGCCAGCAGCGGCGGACAGGGGGACAATCAGCCCCAGCATTTT. The chain joins TRBV10-2 to TRBJ1-5; TRBD1 matches 10 bases. The CDR3 consists of 15 residues. Germline V lookup: CDR1 WSHSY, CDR2 SAAADI. With V trimmed by 6 bases and J by 3 bases, 5 bases remained unmatched.

CDR3 bases: TGTGCCAGCAGTTATGTCCTCCAGACCGGGGAGCTGTTTTTT. It codes for CASSYVLQTGELFF. This chain joins TRBV6-5 and TRBJ2-2; D is uncertain. Germline CDR1 is MNHEY and CDR2 is SVGAGI. This CDR3 region has 14 residues. Deletions cut 3 bases from V and 5 bases from J, with 10 bases between.

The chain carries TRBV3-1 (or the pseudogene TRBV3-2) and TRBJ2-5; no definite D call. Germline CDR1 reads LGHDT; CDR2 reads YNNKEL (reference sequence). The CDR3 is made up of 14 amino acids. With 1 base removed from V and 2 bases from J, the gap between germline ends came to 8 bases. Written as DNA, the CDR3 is TGTGCCAGCAGCCAAGGTCTAGGACAAGAGACCCAGTACTTC. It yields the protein CASSQGLGQETQYF.

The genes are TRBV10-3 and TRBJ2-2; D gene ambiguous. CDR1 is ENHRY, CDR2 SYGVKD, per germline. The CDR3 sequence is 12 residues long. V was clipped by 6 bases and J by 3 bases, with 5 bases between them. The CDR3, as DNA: TGTGCCATCAGGCGCTACACCGGGGAGCTGTTTTTT. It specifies CAIRRYTGELFF.

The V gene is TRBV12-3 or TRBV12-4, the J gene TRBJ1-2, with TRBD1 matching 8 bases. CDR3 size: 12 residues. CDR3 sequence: CAIKGRGHGYTF. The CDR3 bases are TGTGCAATCAAGGGCAGGGGGCATGGCTACACCTTC.

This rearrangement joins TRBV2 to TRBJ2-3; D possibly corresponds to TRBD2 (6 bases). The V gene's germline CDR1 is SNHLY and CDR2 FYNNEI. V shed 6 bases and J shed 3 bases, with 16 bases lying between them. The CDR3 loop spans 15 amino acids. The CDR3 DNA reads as TGTGCCAGCAGCCGTATGACTAGTACGACAGATACGCAGTATTTT. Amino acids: CASSRMTSTTDTQYF.

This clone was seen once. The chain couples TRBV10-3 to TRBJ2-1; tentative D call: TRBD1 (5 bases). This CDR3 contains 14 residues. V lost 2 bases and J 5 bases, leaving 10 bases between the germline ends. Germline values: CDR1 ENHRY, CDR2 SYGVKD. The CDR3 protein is CAISEVQANNEQFF. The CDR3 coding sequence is TGTGCCATCAGTGAGGTACAGGCCAACAATGAGCAGTTCTTC.

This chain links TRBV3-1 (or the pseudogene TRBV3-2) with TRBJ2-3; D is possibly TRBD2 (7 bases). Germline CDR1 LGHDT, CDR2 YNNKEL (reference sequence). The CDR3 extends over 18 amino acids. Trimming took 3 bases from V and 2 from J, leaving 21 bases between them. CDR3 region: CASSHVWAGAVITDTQYF. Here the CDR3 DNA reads TGTGCCAGCAGCCACGTATGGGCGGGGGCCGTGATCACAGATACGCAGTATTTT.

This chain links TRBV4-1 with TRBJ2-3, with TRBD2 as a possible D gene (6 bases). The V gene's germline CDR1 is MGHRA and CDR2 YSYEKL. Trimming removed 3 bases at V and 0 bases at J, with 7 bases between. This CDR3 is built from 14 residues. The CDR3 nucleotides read TGCGCCAGCAGCCACGGGGGTAGCACAGATACGCAGTATTTT. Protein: CASSHGGSTDTQYF.

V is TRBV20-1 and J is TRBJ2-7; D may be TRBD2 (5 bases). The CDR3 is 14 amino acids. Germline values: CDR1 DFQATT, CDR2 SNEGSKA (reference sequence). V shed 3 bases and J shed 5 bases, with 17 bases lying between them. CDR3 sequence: CSASKNYLAHEQYF. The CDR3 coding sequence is TGCAGTGCTAGTAAGAATTACCTAGCCCACGAGCAGTACTTC.

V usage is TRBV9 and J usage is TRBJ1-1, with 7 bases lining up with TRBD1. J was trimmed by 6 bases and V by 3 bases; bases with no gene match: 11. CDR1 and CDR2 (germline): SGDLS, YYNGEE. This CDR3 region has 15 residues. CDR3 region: CASSGGDRARAEAFF. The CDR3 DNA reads TGTGCCAGCAGCGGGGGCGACAGGGCCAGGGCTGAAGCTTTCTTT.